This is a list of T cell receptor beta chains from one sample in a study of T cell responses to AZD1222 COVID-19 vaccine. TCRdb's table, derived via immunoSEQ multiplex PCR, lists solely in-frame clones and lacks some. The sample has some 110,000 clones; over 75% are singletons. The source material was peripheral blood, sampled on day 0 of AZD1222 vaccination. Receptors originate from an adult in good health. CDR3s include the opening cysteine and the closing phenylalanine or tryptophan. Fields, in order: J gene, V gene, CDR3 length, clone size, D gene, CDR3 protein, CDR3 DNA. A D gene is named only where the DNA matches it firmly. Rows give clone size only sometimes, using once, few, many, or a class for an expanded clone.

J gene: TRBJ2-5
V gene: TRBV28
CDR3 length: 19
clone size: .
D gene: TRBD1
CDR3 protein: CASSLRDRGRGALQETQYF
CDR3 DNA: TGTGCCAGCAGTTTGCGGGACAGGGGGCGCGGGGCTCTACAAGAGACCCAGTACTTC

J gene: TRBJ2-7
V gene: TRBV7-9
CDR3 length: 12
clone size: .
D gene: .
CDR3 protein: CASSHTTYEQYF
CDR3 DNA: TGTGCCAGCAGCCATACAACGTACGAGCAGTACTTC

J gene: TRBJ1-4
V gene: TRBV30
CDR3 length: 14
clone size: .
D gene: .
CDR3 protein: CAWDEGGSGEKLFF
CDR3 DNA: TGTGCCTGGGACGAAGGAGGGTCTGGTGAAAAACTGTTTTTT

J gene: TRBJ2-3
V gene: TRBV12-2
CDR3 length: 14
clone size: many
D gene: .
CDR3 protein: CASRLGTNTDTQYF
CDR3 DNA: TGTGCAAGTCGCTTAGGGACTAACACAGATACGCAGTATTTT

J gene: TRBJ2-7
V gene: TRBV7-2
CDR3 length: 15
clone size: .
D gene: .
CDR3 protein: CASSEAEAEHYEQYF
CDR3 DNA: TGTGCCAGCAGTGAGGCGGAGGCCGAGCACTACGAGCAGTACTTC

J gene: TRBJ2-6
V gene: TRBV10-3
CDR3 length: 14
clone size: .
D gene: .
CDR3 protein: CAAMKGAGANVLTF
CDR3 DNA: TGTGCCGCCATGAAGGGCGCTGGGGCCAACGTCCTGACTTTC

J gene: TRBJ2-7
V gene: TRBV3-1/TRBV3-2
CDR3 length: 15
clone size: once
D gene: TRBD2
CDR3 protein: CASSHGTSVLYEQYF
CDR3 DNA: TGTGCCAGCAGCCACGGGACTAGCGTCCTCTACGAGCAGTACTTC

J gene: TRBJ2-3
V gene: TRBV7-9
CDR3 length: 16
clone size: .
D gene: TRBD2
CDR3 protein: CASSLALAGGTDTQYF
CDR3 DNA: TGTGCCAGCAGCTTAGCGCTAGCGGGAGGAACAGATACGCAGTATTTT

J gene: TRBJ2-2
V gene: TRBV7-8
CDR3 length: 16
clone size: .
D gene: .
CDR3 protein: CASSLVSGAGTGELFF
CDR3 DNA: TGTGCCAGCAGCTTAGTATCGGGGGCAGGGACCGGGGAGCTGTTTTTT

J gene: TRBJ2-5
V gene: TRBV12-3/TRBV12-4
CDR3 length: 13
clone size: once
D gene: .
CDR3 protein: CASRAGVQETQYF
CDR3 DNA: TGTGCCAGCAGGGCAGGGGTCCAAGAGACCCAGTACTTC

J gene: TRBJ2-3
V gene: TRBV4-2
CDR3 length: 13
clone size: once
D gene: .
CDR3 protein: CASSQEGEYTQYF
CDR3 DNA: TGTGCCAGCAGCCAGGAAGGGGAGTATACGCAGTATTTT

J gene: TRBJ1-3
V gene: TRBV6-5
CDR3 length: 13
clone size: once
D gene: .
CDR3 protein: CASSPIGGNTIYF
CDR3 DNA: TGTGCCAGCAGTCCCATAGGGGGAAACACCATATATTTT

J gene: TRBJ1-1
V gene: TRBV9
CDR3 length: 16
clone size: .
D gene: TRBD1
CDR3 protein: CASSVGDRPTNTEAFF
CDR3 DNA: TGTGCCAGCAGCGTAGGGGACAGGCCAACGAACACTGAAGCTTTCTTT

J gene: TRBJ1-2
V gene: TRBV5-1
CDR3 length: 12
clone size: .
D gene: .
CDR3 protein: CASSSEGYGYTF
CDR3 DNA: TGCGCCAGCAGCTCCGAAGGGTATGGCTACACCTTC

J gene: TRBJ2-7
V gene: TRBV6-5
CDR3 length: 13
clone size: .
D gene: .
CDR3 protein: CASSYSGIYEQYF
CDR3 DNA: TGTGCCAGCAGTTACTCAGGAATTTACGAGCAGTACTTC

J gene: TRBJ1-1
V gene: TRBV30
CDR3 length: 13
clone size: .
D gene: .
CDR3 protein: CAWSGGSNTEAFF
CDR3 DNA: TGTGCCTGGAGTGGGGGGTCGAACACTGAAGCTTTCTTT

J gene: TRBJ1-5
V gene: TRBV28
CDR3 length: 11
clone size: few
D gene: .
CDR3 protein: CASSLGQPQHF
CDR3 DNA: TGTGCCAGCAGTTTAGGGCAGCCCCAGCATTTT

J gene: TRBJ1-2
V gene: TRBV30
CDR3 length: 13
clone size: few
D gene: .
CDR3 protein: CAWTMTAVYGYTF
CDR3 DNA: TGTGCCTGGACTATGACCGCAGTTTATGGCTACACCTTC

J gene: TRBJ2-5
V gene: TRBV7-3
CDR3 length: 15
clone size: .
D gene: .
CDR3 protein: CASSLNGGHKETQYF
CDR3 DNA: TGTGCCAGCAGCTTAAATGGGGGTCACAAAGAGACCCAGTACTTC

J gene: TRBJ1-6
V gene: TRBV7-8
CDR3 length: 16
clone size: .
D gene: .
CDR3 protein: CASSFSGTVPYSPLHF
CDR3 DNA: TGTGCCAGCAGCTTTTCGGGGACGGTTCCTTATTCACCCCTCCACTTT

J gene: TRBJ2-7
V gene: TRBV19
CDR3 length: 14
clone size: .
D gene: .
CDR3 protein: CASSMAAGRYEQYF
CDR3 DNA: TGTGCCAGTAGTATGGCGGCAGGGAGGTACGAGCAGTACTTC

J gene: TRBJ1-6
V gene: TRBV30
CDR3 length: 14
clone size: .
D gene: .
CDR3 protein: CAWSVVAYNSPLHF
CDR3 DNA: TGTGCCTGGAGTGTAGTCGCCTATAATTCACCCCTCCACTTT

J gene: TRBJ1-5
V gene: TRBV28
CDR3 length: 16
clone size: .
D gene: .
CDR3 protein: CASRDRRGGFWQPQHF
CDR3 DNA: TGTGCCAGCAGGGACCGACGCGGGGGCTTCTGGCAGCCCCAGCATTTT

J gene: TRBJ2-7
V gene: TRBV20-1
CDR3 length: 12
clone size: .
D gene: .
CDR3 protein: CSASQANYEQYF
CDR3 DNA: TGCAGTGCTAGTCAAGCGAACTACGAGCAGTACTTC

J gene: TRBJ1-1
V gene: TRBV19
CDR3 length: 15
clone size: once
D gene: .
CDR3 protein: CASSRERQQNTEAFF
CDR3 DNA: TGTGCCAGTAGTAGAGAACGACAGCAGAACACTGAAGCTTTCTTT

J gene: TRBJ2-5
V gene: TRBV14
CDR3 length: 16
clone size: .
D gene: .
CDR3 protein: CASSQNVPGPGETQYF
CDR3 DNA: TGTGCCAGCAGCCAAAACGTCCCGGGGCCAGGGGAGACCCAGTACTTC

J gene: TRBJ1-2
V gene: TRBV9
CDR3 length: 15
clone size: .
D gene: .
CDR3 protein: CASSVGAAGGNGYTF
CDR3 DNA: TGTGCCAGCAGCGTAGGGGCCGCGGGAGGTAATGGCTACACCTTC